This TCR beta chain was sequenced for a study of spatial heterogeneity in lung cancer. Study details: In the raw reads, each unique TCR and UMI combination was present more than ten times on average.

Time point here: sample taken at primary tumor resection. The study sequenced unsorted whole RNA from tumor, nontumor lung or frozen PBMC. Study results and caveats: Higher tumor mutation counts went along with higher counts of expanded intratumoral alpha and beta TCRs.

This clonotype was counted at least ten times. Its antigen remains unknown. CDR3 size: 13 residues. The germline V gene encodes CDR1 DFQATT and CDR2 SNEGSKA (reference sequence). V dropped 3 bases and J dropped 4 bases, with 9 bases sitting between them. On each TCR cDNA molecule, a unique molecular identifier was present. MiXCR was run by TCRdb on the 5' RACE reads, yielding one entry per CDR3 protein. The table has several thousand distinct CDR3 sequences, over 8.5% seen once. The chain joins TRBV20-1 to TRBJ1-4; maybe TRBD1 (6 bases). The specimen comprised lung tumor tissue, sampled at surgery. This clonotype originated in a male donor with early-stage non-small cell lung cancer. CDR3 residues: CSASKGGNEKLFF. In DNA, the CDR3 is TGCAGTGCTAGCAAGGGGGGTAATGAAAAACTGTTTTTT.